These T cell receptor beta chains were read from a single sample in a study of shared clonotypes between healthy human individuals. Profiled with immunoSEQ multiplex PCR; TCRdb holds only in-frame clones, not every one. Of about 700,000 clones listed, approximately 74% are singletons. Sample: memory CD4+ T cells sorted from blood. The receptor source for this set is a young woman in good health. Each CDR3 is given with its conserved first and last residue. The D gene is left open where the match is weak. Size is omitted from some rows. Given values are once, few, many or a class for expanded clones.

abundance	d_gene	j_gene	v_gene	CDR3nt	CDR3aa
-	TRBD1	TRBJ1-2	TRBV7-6	TGTGCCAGCAGCTTAGGGGCGCCGGGACAGGGGGCGGGTGGCTACACCTTC	CASSLGAPGQGAGGYTF
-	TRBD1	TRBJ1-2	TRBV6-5	TGTGCCAGCAGTTTCGATAGGGGACAGATCGACTATGGCTACACCTTC	CASSFDRGQIDYGYTF
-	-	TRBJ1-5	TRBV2	TGTGCCAGCAGATATAGCAATCAGCCCCAGCATTTT	CASRYSNQPQHF
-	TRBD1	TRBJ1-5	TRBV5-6	TGTGCCAGCAGCTTCATACAGGGGGGTCAGCCCCAGCATTTT	CASSFIQGGQPQHF
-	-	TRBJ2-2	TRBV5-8	TGTGCCAGCAGCTTGAATAGGGGCCCCTCGCTATCGGCGGAGCTGTTTTTT	CASSLNRGPSLSAELFF
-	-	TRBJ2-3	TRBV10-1	TGCGCCAGCAGTTGGCAGTCAGATACGCAGTATTTT	CASSWQSDTQYF
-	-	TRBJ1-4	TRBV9	TGTGCCAGCAGCGTGGGGGAGGCAGAAAAACTGTTTTTT	CASSVGEAEKLFF
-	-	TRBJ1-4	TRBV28	TGTGCCAGCAGGAGGGGGGGTGCGCGGGCTAATGAAAAACTGTTTTTT	CASRRGGARANEKLFF
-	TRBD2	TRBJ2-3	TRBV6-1	TGTGCCAGCAGTCAAGAAGCGGGGTCCTTCACAGATACGCAGTATTTT	CASSQEAGSFTDTQYF
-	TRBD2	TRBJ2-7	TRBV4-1	TGCGCCAGCAGCTTACTAGCGGGAGGGGGGGGATTGTACTTC	CASSLLAGGGGLYF
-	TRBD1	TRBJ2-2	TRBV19	TGTGCCAGCAGGACAGGGGGGAACACCGGGGAGCTGTTTTTT	CASRTGGNTGELFF
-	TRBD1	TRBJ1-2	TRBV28	TGTGCCAGCAGTCCGGGGACAGGGAGTTATGGCTACACCTTC	CASSPGTGSYGYTF
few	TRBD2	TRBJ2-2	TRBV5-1	TGCGCCAGCAGCCCCCGCGGGACTAGTCGTGTTTTGGGGGAGCTGTTTTTT	CASSPRGTSRVLGELFF
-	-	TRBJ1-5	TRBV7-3	TGTGCCAGCAGCCGCGACTGGGGATGGCCCCAGCATTTT	CASSRDWGWPQHF
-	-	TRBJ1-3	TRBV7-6	TGTGCCAGCAGCTTACAGGGCTGGGGAAACACCATATATTTT	CASSLQGWGNTIYF
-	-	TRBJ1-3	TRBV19	TGTGCCAGTAACAGGGATTCTGGAAACACCATATATTTT	CASNRDSGNTIYF
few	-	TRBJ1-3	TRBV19	TGTGCCAGTAGTATAGGCGGAACAGGCGCAGACACCATATATTTT	CASSIGGTGADTIYF
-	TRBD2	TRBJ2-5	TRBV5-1	TGCGCCAGCAGCTCCATGGGACTACAAGAGACCCAGTACTTC	CASSSMGLQETQYF
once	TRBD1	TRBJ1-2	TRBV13	TGTGCCAGCAGCATCCTATCAGGGGGCGGCTATGGCTACACCTTC	CASSILSGGGYGYTF
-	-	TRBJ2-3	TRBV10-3	TGTGCCATCAGTTCCACGGGGGGCACAGATACGCAGTATTTT	CAISSTGGTDTQYF
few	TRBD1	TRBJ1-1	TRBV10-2	TGCGCCAGCAGAGGAAGAAGACAGGGGGCCGGAGCAGGCACTGAAGCTTTCTTT	CASRGRRQGAGAGTEAFF
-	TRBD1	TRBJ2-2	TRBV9	TGTGCCAGCAGCGCCCGGGACAGGCGAAAGAACACCGGGGAGCTGTTTTTT	CASSARDRRKNTGELFF
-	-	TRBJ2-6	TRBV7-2	TGTGCCAGCAGCTCGAGGGCTTCTGGGGCCAACGTCCTGACTTTC	CASSSRASGANVLTF
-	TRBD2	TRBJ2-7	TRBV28	TGTGCCAGCAGTGATAGTGGGAGGGCAATCGAGCAGTACTTC	CASSDSGRAIEQYF
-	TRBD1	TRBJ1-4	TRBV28	TGTGCCAGCAGAACCTTACAGGGGAGAGCAACTAATGAAAAACTGTTTTTT	CASRTLQGRATNEKLFF
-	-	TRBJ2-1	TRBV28	TGTGCCAGCAGTTTACCAGGGGCCAGCTCCTACAATGAGCAGTTCTTC	CASSLPGASSYNEQFF
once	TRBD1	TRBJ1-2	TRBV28	TGTGCCAGCGGCTCGGGGACAGGGGCAAATGGCTACACCTTC	CASGSGTGANGYTF
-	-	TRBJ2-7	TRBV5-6	TGTGCCAGCAGCTTGGCTGGGACGGCCCTGCACGAGCAGTACTTC	CASSLAGTALHEQYF
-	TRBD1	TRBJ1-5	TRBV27	TGTGCCAGCAGTTGGGGGACAGATTATAGCAATCAGCCCCAGCATTTT	CASSWGTDYSNQPQHF
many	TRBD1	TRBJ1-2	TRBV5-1	TGCGCCAGCAGTTTGGGACAGGGGATGCGGGGCTACACCTTC	CASSLGQGMRGYTF
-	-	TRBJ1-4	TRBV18	TGTGCCAGCTCACCACAAAATAGAAATGAAAAACTGTTTTTT	CASSPQNRNEKLFF
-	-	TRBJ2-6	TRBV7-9	TGTGCCAGCAGCTGGGGGGCCAACGTCCTGACTTTC	CASSWGANVLTF
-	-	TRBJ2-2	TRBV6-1	TGTGCCAGCAGTCCACGTTCAGCGAACACCGGGGAGCTGTTTTTT	CASSPRSANTGELFF
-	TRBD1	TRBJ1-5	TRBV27	TGTGCCAGCAGGCTACAGGGGGCTGATCAGCCCCAGCATTTT	CASRLQGADQPQHF
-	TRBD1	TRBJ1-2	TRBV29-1	TGCAGCGTTGATGGGGGACAGTTTCGTTTTGGCTACACCTTC	CSVDGGQFRFGYTF
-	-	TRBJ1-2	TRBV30	TGTGCCTGGAATACCGGGACCTCAGACTATGGCTACACCTTC	CAWNTGTSDYGYTF
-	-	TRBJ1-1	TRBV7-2	TGTGCCAGCAGTCGAAAGACAGGAAACACTGAAGCTTTCTTT	CASSRKTGNTEAFF
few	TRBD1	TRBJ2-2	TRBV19	TGTGCCAGTAGTACCCCGTTTGGGACAGGGGTGGGCGGGGAGCTGTTTTTT	CASSTPFGTGVGGELFF
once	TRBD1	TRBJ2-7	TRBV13	TGTGCCAGCAGCCTACAAGGACAGGGGTGGTCGGGCGAGCAGTACTTC	CASSLQGQGWSGEQYF
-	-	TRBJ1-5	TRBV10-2	TGCGCCAGCAGTGAGGGGGCAGAACAGCCCCAGCATTTT	CASSEGAEQPQHF
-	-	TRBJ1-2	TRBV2	TGTGCCAGCAGTGACGGGCAGGGCGACTATGGCTACACCTTC	CASSDGQGDYGYTF
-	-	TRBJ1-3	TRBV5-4	TGTGCCAGCAGCCGAGACATGAACACCATATATTTT	CASSRDMNTIYF
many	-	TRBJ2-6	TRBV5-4	TGTGCCAGCAGCTCCTACATGGCCCGCGTCGCTGGGGCCAACGTCCTGACTTTC	CASSSYMARVAGANVLTF
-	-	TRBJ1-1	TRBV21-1	TGTGCCACAAGCCCGGGGGCTCGGGACACTGAAGCTTTCTTT	CATSPGARDTEAFF
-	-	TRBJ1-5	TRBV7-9	TGTGCCAGCAGCTTTGATGGGGGGAACAATCAGCCCCAGCATTTT	CASSFDGGNNQPQHF
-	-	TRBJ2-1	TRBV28	TGTGCCAGCAGTTTATTTCAGCGGAAGCAGTTCTTC	CASSLFQRKQFF
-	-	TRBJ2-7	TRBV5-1	TGCGCCAGCAGCTTGGAAGAGAACCAATTGAGGGGGGCCTACGAGCAGTACTTC	CASSLEENQLRGAYEQYF
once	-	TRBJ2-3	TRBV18	TGTGCCAGCTCTCGGACCTGGGGCACAGATACGCAGTATTTT	CASSRTWGTDTQYF
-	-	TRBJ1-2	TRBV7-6	TGTGCCAGCAGCTTAGGATCAGGGGACTATGGCTACACCTTC	CASSLGSGDYGYTF
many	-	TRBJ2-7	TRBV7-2	TGTGCCAGCAGCTCCCGGGTCCCTAACTACGAGCAGTACTTC	CASSSRVPNYEQYF
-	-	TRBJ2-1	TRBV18	TGTGCCAGCTCACCATTAGGAGGAGGCTACAATGAGCAGTTCTTC	CASSPLGGGYNEQFF
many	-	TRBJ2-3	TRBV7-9	TGTGCCAGCAGCCCCTCGAGTGGCACAGATACGCAGTATTTT	CASSPSSGTDTQYF
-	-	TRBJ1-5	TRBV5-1	TGCGCCAGCAGCCCCCGGGAGGCCCTCAGGGAGCCCCAGCATTTT	CASSPREALREPQHF